These 17 T cell receptor beta chains originate from one sample sequenced in a study of cytomegalovirus exposure and HLA in healthy donors. The PCR had 60 Vbeta and 13 Jbeta primers. The method was immunoSEQ multiplex PCR; TCRdb's version includes in-frame clones alone and lacks a portion of them. This table has 170,000 or so clones, around 83% appearing once. Sequenced input: PBMCs. These receptors all come from a man aged 50 or older in good health and CMV-seronegative.

The V gene is TRBV10-2, the J gene TRBJ2-6; 11 nucleotides agree with TRBD1. V trimming: 4 bases; J trimming: 3 bases; junction bases outside the gene matches: 2. The CDR3 length is 16 residues. CDR1 WSHSY and CDR2 SAAADI come from the germline V gene. The CDR3 reads CASSGTGGLGANVLTF. The CDR3 DNA is TGCGCCAGCAGTGGGACAGGGGGCCTTGGGGCCAACGTCCTGACTTTC.

The V gene is TRBV11-1, the J gene TRBJ2-7, with no clear D. The V and J ends lost 3 bases and 3 bases respectively, with 3 bases between them. Germline assignment: CDR1 SGHAT and CDR2 FQDESV (reference sequence). The CDR3 has 11 residues. In nucleotides, the CDR3 is TGTGCCAGCAGCTTCAGCTACGAGCAGTACTTC. Its translation is CASSFSYEQYF.

The V gene is TRBV6-1, the J gene TRBJ1-2; TRBD1 matches at 11 bases. Trimming at V came to 5 bases and at J to 5 bases, leaving 7 bases not matched to a gene. The length of the CDR3 is 15 residues. Per the germline V gene, CDR1 is MNHNS and CDR2 is SASEGT. This CDR3 reads CASSTGQGAMYGYTF. The CDR3 DNA reads TGTGCCAGCAGTACCGGACAGGGGGCAATGTATGGCTACACCTTC.

The chain links TRBV19 to TRBJ2-1; 9 bases are shared with TRBD2. Germline CDR1 LNHDA, CDR2 SQIVND (reference sequence). V lost 3 bases to trimming and J lost 5 bases; unmatched junction nucleotides: 2. This CDR3 has 14 residues. The CDR3: CASSMSGGHNEQFF. CDR3 DNA sequence: TGTGCCAGTAGTATGAGCGGGGGGCACAATGAGCAGTTCTTC.

This clone was detected only once. The gene calls are TRBV13 and TRBJ2-7; 9 nucleotides align to TRBD1. Germline trimming cut 5 bases from V and 5 bases from J; bases unmatched to any gene: 16. The CDR3 consists of 17 residues. Looked up from germline, CDR1 is PRHDT and CDR2 is FYEKMQ (reference sequence). CDR3 in DNA: TGTGCCAGCAGCCCGCTACGACCGACAGGGGGATACCACGAGCAGTACTTC. Its translation: CASSPLRPTGGYHEQYF.

The chain recombines TRBV27 with TRBJ2-6, with a tentative D call TRBD2 (6 bases). With 5 bases removed from V and 2 bases from J, the gap between germline ends came to 13 bases. The CDR3 runs 16 residues. Germline V gene sequence: CDR1 MNHEY, CDR2 SMNVEV (reference sequence). CDR3 loop: CASSRGLFPGANVLTF. CDR3 nucleotides: TGTGCCAGCAGTCGGGGACTTTTCCCTGGGGCCAACGTCCTGACTTTC.

In this sample, this clone turned up once. This sequence joins TRBV5-1 and TRBJ1-3, with a tentative D call TRBD1 (5 bases). Per germline, CDR1 SGHRS and CDR2 YFSETQ. The length of the CDR3 is 15 residues. V was trimmed by 4 bases and J by 0 bases, leaving 11 bases between them. The CDR3 DNA sequence: TGCGCCAGCAGCGGGCAGGGTCTCTCTGGAAACACCATATATTTT. Translation: CASSGQGLSGNTIYF.

V and J are TRBV6-5 and TRBJ2-7; D remains unclear. V was pared by 4 bases and J by 2 bases, with 15 bases between. There are 15 residues in the CDR3. CDR1 and CDR2 from the germline V gene are MNHEY and SVGAGI. CDR3 sequence: CASSSGSDPPYEQYF. The CDR3, as DNA: TGTGCCAGCAGTTCCGGGTCCGACCCTCCCTACGAGCAGTACTTC.

This clone was picked up one time. The chain employs TRBV6-5 and TRBJ1-5, with D unclear. Germline CDR1 and CDR2: MNHEY and SVGAGI. The CDR3 has 14 amino acids. Between the trimmed V and J ends, which lost 5 bases and 5 bases, there was a span of 13 bases. CDR3 amino acids: CASSTYRDYQPQHF. The CDR3 DNA reads TGTGCCAGCAGTACCTATAGAGACTATCAGCCCCAGCATTTT.

This sequence joins TRBV9 and TRBJ2-2, with a tentative D call TRBD2 (5 bases). The germline V and J ends were trimmed by 2 bases and 7 bases, with 18 bases remaining between them. This CDR3 is 16 amino acids long. Looked up from germline, CDR1 is SGDLS and CDR2 is YYNGEE. DNA for the CDR3: TGTGCCAGCAGCGTCCTAACGGACCCCCGGGGCGGGGAGCTGTTTTTT. It codes for CASSVLTDPRGGELFF.

The chain links TRBV7-2 to TRBJ2-7, with a possible D match to TRBD1 (5 bases). Germline lookup yields CDR1 SGHTA and CDR2 FQGNSA. V shed 3 bases and J shed 5 bases, with 8 bases lying between them. The CDR3 is 12 residues long. CDR3 nucleotides: TGTGCCAGCAGCTTCCAGGGTAACGAGCAGTACTTC. Its protein product is CASSFQGNEQYF.

In DNA form, the CDR3 reads TGTGCCAGCAGCCAAGATGGCACAGGGTCAGGGGCCAACGTCCTGACTTTC. It encodes CASSQDGTGSGANVLTF. The chain has TRBV4-2 and TRBJ2-6, with D possibly being TRBD1 (6 bases). The CDR3 consists of 17 residues. Trimming removed 0 bases at V and 4 bases at J, with 13 bases between. Germline loops: CDR1 LGHNA, CDR2 YNFKEQ.

The gene calls are TRBV11-2 and TRBJ2-5, with 9 bases fitting TRBD2. The CDR3 is made up of 13 amino acids. The ends lost 5 bases at V and 7 bases at J; junction bases unmatched: 5. Per germline, CDR1 SGHAT and CDR2 FQNNGV. The CDR3 here is CASSRSGGRTQYF. The DNA for the CDR3 is TGTGCCAGCAGCCGCAGCGGGGGGAGGACCCAGTACTTC. Complete variable domain (other parts from reference TRBV11-2 and TRBJ2-5): EAGVAQSPRYKIIEKRQSVAFWCNPISGHATLYWYQQILGQGPKLLIQFQNNGVVDDSQLPKDRFSAERLKGVDSTLKIQPAKLEDSAVYLCASSRSGGRTQYFGPGTRLLVL.

The chain carries TRBV30 and TRBJ1-5; D gene ambiguous. The CDR3 is 15 amino acids. Germline CDR1 reads GTSNPN; CDR2 reads SVGIG (reference sequence). The ends were cut back, 5 bases at V and 9 bases at J, with 23 bases in the middle. CDR3 loop: CAWASIGGREGPQHF. The CDR3 DNA sequence: TGTGCCTGGGCCTCCATTGGAGGGCGGGAGGGGCCCCAGCATTTT.

The chain uses TRBV6-1 and TRBJ2-5; no definite D call. This CDR3 is built from 13 residues. CDR1 MNHNS and CDR2 SASEGT come from the germline V gene. V gave up 2 bases and J gave up 5 bases, with 9 bases separating them. In DNA, the CDR3 is TGTGCCAGCAGTGAACGCCGCCGGGAGACCCAGTACTTC. Residues: CASSERRRETQYF.

This clone came up a few times. This chain uses TRBV7-2 with TRBJ2-6; D is possibly TRBD1 (6 bases). Looked up from germline, CDR1 is SGHTA and CDR2 is FQGNSA. CDR3 length equals 15 residues. V dropped 3 bases and J dropped 3 bases, with 9 bases sitting between them. As DNA, the CDR3 is TGTGCCAGCAGCTTCACAGGGTTTGGGGCCAACGTCCTGACTTTC. This encodes CASSFTGFGANVLTF.

J is TRBJ1-2 and V is TRBV6-5; weak D call: TRBD1 (6 bases). This CDR3 region has 15 residues. CDR1 MNHEY and CDR2 SVGAGI come from the germline V gene. V lost 2 bases and J 2 bases, leaving 12 bases between the germline ends. The CDR3 spells CASSYAGQFNYGYTF. The CDR3 region has the DNA TGTGCCAGCAGTTACGCCGGACAGTTCAACTATGGCTACACCTTC.